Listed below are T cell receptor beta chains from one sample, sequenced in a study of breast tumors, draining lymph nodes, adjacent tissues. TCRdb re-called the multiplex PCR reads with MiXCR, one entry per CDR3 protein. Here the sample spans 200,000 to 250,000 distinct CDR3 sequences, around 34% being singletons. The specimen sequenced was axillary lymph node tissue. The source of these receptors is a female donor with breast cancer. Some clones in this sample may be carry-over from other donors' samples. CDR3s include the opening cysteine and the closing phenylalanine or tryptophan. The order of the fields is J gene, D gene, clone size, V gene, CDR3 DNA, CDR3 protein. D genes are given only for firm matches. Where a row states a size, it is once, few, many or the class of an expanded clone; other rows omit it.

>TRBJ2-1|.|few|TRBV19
TGTGCCAGCTCAGGATGGAATGAGCAGTTCTTC
CASSGWNEQFF
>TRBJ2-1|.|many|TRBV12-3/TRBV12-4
TGTGCCAGCAGCCAACGGGGCCCTGAGCAGTTCTTC
CASSQRGPEQFF
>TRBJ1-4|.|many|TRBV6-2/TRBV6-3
TGTGCCAGCAGTTCGTTCGGGACGGTTAATGAAAAACTGTTTTTT
CASSSFGTVNEKLFF
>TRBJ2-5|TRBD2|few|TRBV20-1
TGCAGCACCGGGACTAGCAAGACCCAGTCCTTC
CSTGTSKTQSF
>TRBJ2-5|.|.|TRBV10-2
TGCGCCAGCAGTGATGAGACCCAGTACTTC
CASSDETQYF
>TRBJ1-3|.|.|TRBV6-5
TGTGCCAGCAGTCCCCGGGAGGGAGCGCGGGGAAACACCATATATTTT
CASSPREGARGNTIYF
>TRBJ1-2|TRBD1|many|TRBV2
TGTGCCAGCAGTCATTATAGGACAGGCCCACCTACCTCTAACTATGGCTACACCTTC
CASSHYRTGPPTSNYGYTF
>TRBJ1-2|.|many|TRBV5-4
TGTGCCAGTCTGGCAGGACCTATGGCTAGGACCGGCTACACCTTC
CASLAGPMARTGYTF
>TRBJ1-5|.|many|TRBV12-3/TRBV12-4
TGTGCCAGCAGTTGGAGGGACCCCGGGGACGATCAGCCCCAGCATTTT
CASSWRDPGDDQPQHF
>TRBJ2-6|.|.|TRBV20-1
TGCAGTGCCAAATGGGCCAACGTCCTGACTTTC
CSAKWANVLTF
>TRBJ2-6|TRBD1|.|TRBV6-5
TGTGCCAGCAGTTACTCCACAGGGGGCTCTGGGGCCAACGTCCTGACTTTC
CASSYSTGGSGANVLTF
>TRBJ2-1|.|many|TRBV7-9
TGTGCCAGCAGCCACCCGGCCAAGAATGAGCAGTTCTTC
CASSHPAKNEQFF
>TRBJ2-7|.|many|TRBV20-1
TGCAGTGCTAGAGACAGGGGTCGGACCTACGAGCAGTACTTC
CSARDRGRTYEQYF
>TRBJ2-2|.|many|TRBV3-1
TGTGCCAGCAGATTCGGAATAGGGAACGGGGAGCTGTTTTTT
CASRFGIGNGELFF
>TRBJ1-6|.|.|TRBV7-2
TGTGCCAGCAGCTTGGATGGGACTCTCGGTAATTCACCCCTCCACTTT
CASSLDGTLGNSPLHF
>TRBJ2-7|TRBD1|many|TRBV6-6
TGTGCCAGCAGACTCGACAGGGAGAGCTCCTACGAGCAGTACTTC
CASRLDRESSYEQYF
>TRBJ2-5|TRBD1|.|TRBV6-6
TGTGCCAGCAGTTATTGGGGGACAGGGGGGAAAGAGACCCAGTACTTC
CASSYWGTGGKETQYF
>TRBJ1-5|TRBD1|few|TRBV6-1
TGTGCCAGCAGTCAACCACAGGGGGGCAATCAGCCCCAGCATTTT
CASSQPQGGNQPQHF
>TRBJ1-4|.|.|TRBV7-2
TGTGCCAGCAGCCCAATCTCGGTAACGGGGATGAGAAATGAAAAACTGTTTTTT
CASSPISVTGMRNEKLFF
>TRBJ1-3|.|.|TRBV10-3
TGTGCCATCAGTACTGGGACAACTCCTGGAAACACTATATATTTT
CAISTGTTPGNTIYF
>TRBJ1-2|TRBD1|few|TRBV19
TGTGCCAGTAGTGGGACAGGGGGTACTGGCTACACCTTC
CASSGTGGTGYTF
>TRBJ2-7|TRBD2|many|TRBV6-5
TGTGCCAGCGTTCGAGGTGGCGGGAGTAGGTACGAGCAGTACTTC
CASVRGGGSRYEQYF
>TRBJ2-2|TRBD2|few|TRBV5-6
TGTGCCAGCAGCTTGGATGTTCCAGCGGGAGTCGGGGAGCTGTTTTTT
CASSLDVPAGVGELFF
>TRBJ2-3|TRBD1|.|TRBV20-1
TGCAGTGCTAGACCTCCGACAGGGGGGAAGTACGAGCAGTATTTT
CSARPPTGGKYEQYF
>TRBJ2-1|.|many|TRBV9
TGTGCCAGCAGCCCCCAAGGAATCTCCTACAATGAGCAGTTCTTC
CASSPQGISYNEQFF
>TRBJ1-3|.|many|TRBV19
TGTGCCAGTAGTAATACGGGCTCTGGAAACACCATATATTTT
CASSNTGSGNTIYF
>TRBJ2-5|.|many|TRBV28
TGTGCCAGCAGTTTAAACCCCTCGGAGACCCAGTACTTC
CASSLNPSETQYF
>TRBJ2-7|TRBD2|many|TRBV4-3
TGCGCCAGCAGCCAAGCGAGCGGGGGATACGAGCAGTACTTC
CASSQASGGYEQYF
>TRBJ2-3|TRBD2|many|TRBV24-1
TGTGCCACCAGTGATTTTGCTAGCGGAAGCACAGATACGCAGTATTTT
CATSDFASGSTDTQYF
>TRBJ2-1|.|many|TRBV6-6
TGTGCCAGCAGTTATCTGGGATACAATGAGCAGTTCTTC
CASSYLGYNEQFF
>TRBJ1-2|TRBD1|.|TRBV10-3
TGTGCCACTGGACAGGGGGCACCTAACTATGGCTACACCTTC
CATGQGAPNYGYTF
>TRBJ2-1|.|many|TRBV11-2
TGTGCCAGCAGCTTAGGGTTAGTTGACAATGAGCAGTTCTTC
CASSLGLVDNEQFF
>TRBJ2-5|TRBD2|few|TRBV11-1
TGTGCCAGCAGCTTAGCGGGCGGGAGGGCCCAGTACTTC
CASSLAGGRAQYF
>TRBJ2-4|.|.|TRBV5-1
TGCGCCAGCAGTACGCAGGAGCCGAAAAACATTCAGTACTTC
CASSTQEPKNIQYF
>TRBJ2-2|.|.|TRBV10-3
TGTGCCATCAGTGACTCAGGGGCGAGCACCGGGGAGCTGTTTTTT
CAISDSGASTGELFF
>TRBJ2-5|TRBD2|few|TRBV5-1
TGCGCCAGCAGCACTAGCGGGGAATACCAAGAGACCCAGTACTTC
CASSTSGEYQETQYF
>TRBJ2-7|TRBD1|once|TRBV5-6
TGTGCCAGCAGCTTGTTAATTCCACAGGGGAGCGACGAGCAGTACTTC
CASSLLIPQGSDEQYF
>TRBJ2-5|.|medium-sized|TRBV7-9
TGTGCCAGCAGCTTGGCAAACTACCTCGAGGAGACCCAGTACTTC
CASSLANYLEETQYF
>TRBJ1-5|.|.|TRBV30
TGTGCCTGGAGTGGAGGGGGGGGCAATCAGCCCCAGCATTTT
CAWSGGGGNQPQHF
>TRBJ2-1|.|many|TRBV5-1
TGCGCCAGCAGTCTAAGCGACACGATTTACAATGAGCAGTTCTTC
CASSLSDTIYNEQFF
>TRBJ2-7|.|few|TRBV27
TGTGCCAGCAGTCCAGACTTAGCGCGCGACCCCTACGAGCAGTACTTC
CASSPDLARDPYEQYF
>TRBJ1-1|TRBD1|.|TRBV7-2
TGTGCCAGCAGCTCGCAGACAGGGGTCATAACTGAAGCTTTCTTT
CASSSQTGVITEAFF
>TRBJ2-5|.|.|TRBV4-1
TGCGCCAGCAGCCAAGACGGCCGGGCCCAGTACTTC
CASSQDGRAQYF
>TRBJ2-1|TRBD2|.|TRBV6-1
TGTGCCAGCAGCGGGACTAGCGGGCCCAATGAGCAGTTCTTC
CASSGTSGPNEQFF
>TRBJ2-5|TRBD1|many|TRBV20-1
TGCAGTGCTAGAGACCCGGGACAGGGTGGGGAGACCCAGTACTTC
CSARDPGQGGETQYF